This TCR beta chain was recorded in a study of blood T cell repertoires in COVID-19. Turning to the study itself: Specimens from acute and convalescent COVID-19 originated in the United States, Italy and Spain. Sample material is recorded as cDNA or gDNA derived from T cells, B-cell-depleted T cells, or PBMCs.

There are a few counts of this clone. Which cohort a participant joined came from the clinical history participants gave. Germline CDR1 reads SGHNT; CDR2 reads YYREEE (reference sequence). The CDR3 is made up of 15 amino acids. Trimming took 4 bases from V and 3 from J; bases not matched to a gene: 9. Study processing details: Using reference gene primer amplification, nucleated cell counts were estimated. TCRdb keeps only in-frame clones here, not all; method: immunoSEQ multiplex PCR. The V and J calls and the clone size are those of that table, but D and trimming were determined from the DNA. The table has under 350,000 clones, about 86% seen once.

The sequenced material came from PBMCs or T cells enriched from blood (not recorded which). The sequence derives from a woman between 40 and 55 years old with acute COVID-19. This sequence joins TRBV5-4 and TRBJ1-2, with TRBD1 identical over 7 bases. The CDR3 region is CASSATGQDYYGYTF. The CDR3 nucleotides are TGTGCCAGCAGCGCGACAGGGCAGGATTACTATGGCTACACCTTC.